This T cell receptor beta chain is from a study of identical twins. Findings and limits, study-wide: The degree of excess twin sharing was weaker in beta out-of-frame sequences.

The sample holds a few counts of this clonotype. Antigen unknown. Unique molecular identifiers were in the cDNA, with template-switch universal primer binding. MiXCR, run by TCRdb on the 5' RACE reads, gives a single entry per CDR3 protein. The profile shows hundreds of thousands of distinct CDR3 sequences, 21% of them singletons. In germline, CDR1 is SGHAT, CDR2 FQDESV (reference sequence). Trimming cost V 9 bases and J 3 bases, with 17 bases left between them. The CDR3 has 15 amino acids. In addition, the sample was reused for a study of T cells expressing NK-cell markers.

The clonotype was recovered from a woman aged 18-29 years in good health. This chain links TRBV11-1 with TRBJ2-2; tentatively, D is TRBD2 (6 bases). Sample: PBMCs. This CDR3 reads CASQNRDSDTGELFF. The CDR3 DNA reads as TGTGCCAGTCAGAACCGGGACTCAGACACCGGGGAGCTGTTTTTT.